This record looks at one T cell receptor (beta chain) sequence and its context. What this receptor recognizes is not known. Base quality data are lacking; no much larger clone is found one base away. Its CDR3 holds 16 amino acids, cysteine through phenylalanine. Kept here is only the CDR3 DNA, which spans 48 bases and is read in frame from base 1. The germline V gene supplies CDR1 KGHSH and CDR2 LQKENI. Trimming takes 0 bases from V and 1 base from J, and the germline ends sit 11 bases apart. This specimen belongs to a study of cytomegalovirus exposure and HLA in healthy donors (dated by TCRdb to the late 2010s). For the study in its entirety: According to an earlier analysis of around 600 of the donors, about 179 million T cells yielded approximately 120 million unique TCR beta sequences and about 300 Gb of sequence data. About 330 gigabases of sequencing data and around 85 million unique TCR sequences made up an early release that covered under 750 HLA-typed donors. Of the roughly 400 genotyped donors, roughly 80% were placed in the genetic ancestry cluster associated with self-reported Caucasian donors. The aim of the study was to test whether cataloging public T cell receptors could identify signatures of past pathogen exposure. The study used immunosequencing to profile the T cell repertoires of approximately 640 subjects and linked those repertoires to cytomegalovirus serostatus. In addition to the first cohort of 650 to 800 subjects, a separate validation cohort of under 150 different subjects was used. High-throughput TCR immunosequencing, statistical association of individual TCRs with disease status, and machine learning were combined to predict cytomegalovirus infection status. A later analysis re-examined previously published TCR beta repertoires from just over 650 donors and added high-resolution HLA genotyping to investigate patterns of TCR occurrence. Rather than using new phenotypic data, the later analysis identified candidate immune exposures from TCR beta sequences and from how often those sequences occurred across donors. An earlier analysis of 450 to 750 of the donors used high-throughput TCR beta sequencing to judge whether each TCR beta V gene segment behaved as functional or pseudogenic. Donor age, sex, ethnicity and CMV serostatus were compiled alongside the repertoire data. A later genetic analysis took genome-wide SNP genotypes for about 60% of the roughly 670 donors and used that subset as a discovery cohort. Every discovery cohort repertoire had been produced on one sequencing platform. Both class I and class II loci were covered by HLA typing, at four-digit resolution. The number of typed donors differed by locus: roughly 629-640 for A, B, C, DRB1 and DQB1; about 520 for DQA1; around 580 for DPA1; and around 470 for DPB1. Roughly 5 DR-DQ haplotypes were handled as single units for association and clustering, since linkage in the cohort was strong. Among some 410 genotyped donors of the cohort, an average of about 240,000 unique TCR beta nucleotide sequences were sequenced per donor, roughly a sixth of them non-productive.

Libraries were prepared through the immunoSEQ multiplex PCR assay. For the multiplex PCR, a mixture combining 60 forward primers for TCR Vbeta segments and 13 reverse primers for TCR Jbeta segments was used. The CDR3 region of rearranged TCR beta genes was amplified from genomic DNA by a multiplex PCR assay. On the Illumina HiSeq System, the amplified TCR beta libraries were sequenced as 87-base-pair reads. In the original analysis: A later analysis tallied 70 million to 100 million unique TCR beta chains across the 700 or so repertoires, and some 10 million of those chains were shared by two or more donors. To remove PCR and sequencing errors, raw reads were error-corrected and collapsed into unique sequences using a nearest-neighbor algorithm that merged closely related sequences. V, D and J gene segments were assigned by aligning CDR3 sequences to IMGT reference sequences. For a sequence to be retained, a match of at least six nucleotides to both a V gene segment and a J gene segment was required. A rearrangement counted as productive if the CDR3 had no stop codons and remained in frame with V and J, and every other rearrangement counted as non-productive. Following IMGT convention, CDR3 was defined as the stretch from the second conserved V-encoded cysteine to the conserved J-encoded phenylalanine. In an earlier analysis of roughly 610 of the donors, sequences lacking an unambiguous match to a single V gene segment were excluded. An earlier analysis of 587 of the donors classified V segments as functional when productive rearrangements were above 56.7% and as segregating when the standard deviation between donors was above 5%. A statistical classification framework was built to diagnose cytomegalovirus status from the catalog of TCR beta chain sequences. In a later analysis, V and J genes were assigned by comparing TCR nucleotide sequences against IMGT/GENE-DB human TR gene sequences. In a later analysis, CDR3 sequences and most-parsimonious VDJ recombination scenarios were assigned using the TCRdist pipeline. In a later analysis, every TCR beta chain was defined by the combination of its CDR3 amino acid sequence and its V-gene family, and reads without a unique V-gene family were dropped. To address suspected cross-contamination and a sequencing artifact, a later analysis removed around 600 highly shared, low-generation-probability nucleotide sequences. In a later analysis, a clonal expansion index for each public chain was calculated from normalized within-repertoire ranks of inferred template counts. In a later analysis, generation probabilities were computed using a VDJ recombination model fitted to out-of-frame rearrangements, and the results were checked against IGoR. Hypergeometric tests were used in a later analysis to score TCR-TCR, TCR-HLA and TCR-CMV co-occurrence, with a repertoire-size bias correction applied to the TCR pairs. A later analysis estimated false discovery rates by permuting HLA or CMV assignments 20 times. A later analysis grouped co-occurring TCRs with DBSCAN, adding TCRdist sequence similarity when clustering within HLA-allele-positive subsets. For co-occurrence clustering, repertoires with fewer than 30,000 or more than 120,000 public chains were excluded, along with about five repertoires with anomalous nucleotide sharing. Not all clones reach the TCRdb copy of this immuneACCESS table, which keeps in-frame sequences only. Checked studies attribute under half of the gap to unresolved V genes and leave the rest unexplained. V and J calls and clone size are copied from that table; D and trimming were computed from the DNA. Present in this sample are 100,000 to 150,000 clones, 65% to 85% of which were seen just once. Of the sample, less than 3% is held by the ten largest clones.

In total, 630 or so healthy bone marrow donors made up the cohort. All cohort members were sampled while nominally healthy, although unrecorded immune exposures were likely present. The donor tested CMV seropositive, placing the donor among the approximately 310 seropositive members of the cohort. A peripheral blood sample was provided by each donor, and peripheral blood mononuclear cells were used for TCR beta sequencing. Genomic DNA extraction from the blood cell samples was performed with the Qiagen DNeasy Blood Extraction Kit. General study outcomes and caveats: A further reported finding was that TCR beta sequences accurately predicted the HLA-A and HLA-B alleles for most subjects in the first cohort. A cluster of highly shared sequence variants was judged likely to represent a technical artifact of the sequencing pipeline. Across donors, most TCR sequences were observed very rarely, whereas some public TCRs were present in many individuals. Several of the top co-occurrence clusters appeared to be linked to parvovirus B19, influenza, CMV and Epstein-Barr virus, according to a later analysis. The authors suggested that the approach could potentially be extended to other disease states and immunological phenotypes. Broadly in line with IMGT annotations, most TCR beta V segments showed up in productive rearrangements about 90% or about 30% of the time in an earlier analysis of several hundred of the donors. Immune exposure information for the cohort was limited to CMV serostatus. The study listed 164 TCR beta chains as associated with cytomegalovirus. A later analysis found that TCR association rates varied across HLA loci, with DRB1 alleles showing the most associated TCRs and HLA-C alleles the fewest. A later analysis found that most CMV-associated TCR beta chains appeared HLA-restricted, with HLA associations seemingly driven largely by CMV exposure. The presence/absence analyses assumed that sequencing depth was roughly uniform across donors, and that assumption may not be true. Seventeen rarely observed V segments, including chromosome 9 orphons, were excluded from the earlier analysis of just under 600 of the donors because counts were too low. In both the original and validation cohorts, the classifier was reported to diagnose cytomegalovirus status with high specificity and sensitivity. In vitro tests confirmed that a few of the cytomegalovirus-associated TCR beta chains recognize cytomegalovirus antigens. Because HLA typing was unavailable for some donors at each locus, only the typed subset was used in association tests. Only TCR beta chains were sequenced in this cohort, and the absence of alpha or paired-chain data limited detectable features. Linkage disequilibrium might explain the correlated functional status among segregating V segments, but an unknown experimental factor could not be excluded. An association between a missense DCLRE1C variant and V-gene and J-gene trimming of TCR beta chains was found in a later genetic analysis and replicated in an independent cohort. A later analysis found that HLA-associated TCR beta chains were more clonally expanded and had lower generation probabilities than equally common non-associated chains. When HLA alleles, especially DR and DQ, strongly co-occurred, TCR associations were difficult to assign to individual alleles. In a later genetic analysis, fewer N-insertions in productive TCRs were reported among donors in an Asian-associated ancestry cluster than the roughly 670-donor mean. Some IMGT-functional V segments, including TRBV6-2 and TRBV6-3, could not be distinguished by the 87-base-pair reads and were therefore excluded. At a false discovery rate of 0.05, a later analysis linked fewer than 20,000 TCR beta sequences to specific HLA alleles.

The receptor chain draws on TRBV18 and TRBJ2-3, with TRBD2 tentatively as D gene (5 bases match). The TCR sequence derives from a woman between 40 and 55 years old in good health and CMV-seropositive. The specimen sequenced was PBMCs. This receptor carries the CDR3 CASSPPSYGGTDTQYF. In nucleotide form, the sequence is TGTGCCAGCTCACCACCGAGTTACGGGGGCACAGATACGCAGTATTTT.